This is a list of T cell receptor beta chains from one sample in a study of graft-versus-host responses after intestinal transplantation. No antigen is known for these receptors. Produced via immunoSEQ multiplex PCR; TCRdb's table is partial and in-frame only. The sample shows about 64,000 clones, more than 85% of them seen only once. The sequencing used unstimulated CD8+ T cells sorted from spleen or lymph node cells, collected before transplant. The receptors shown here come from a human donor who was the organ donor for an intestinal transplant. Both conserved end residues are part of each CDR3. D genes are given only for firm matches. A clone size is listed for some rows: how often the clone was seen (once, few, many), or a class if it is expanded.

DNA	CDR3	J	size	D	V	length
TGTGCCTGGAGTGTATCTGTTTACAATGAGCAGTTCTTC	CAWSVSVYNEQFF	TRBJ2-1	NA	NA	TRBV30	13
TGTGCCAGCTCACTCGGCGGGAACACTGAAGCTTTCTTT	CASSLGGNTEAFF	TRBJ1-1	NA	NA	TRBV18	13
TGTGCCAGCTCACCACACGGACTAGCGGGAACCTACGAGCAGTACTTC	CASSPHGLAGTYEQYF	TRBJ2-7	NA	TRBD2	TRBV18	16
TGTGCCAGCAGTTTCCGACAGGAGGCCACTGAAGCTTTCTTT	CASSFRQEATEAFF	TRBJ1-1	NA	NA	TRBV28	14
TGTGCCACCAGCAGACTACAGGGGATCGAGCAGTACTTC	CATSRLQGIEQYF	TRBJ2-7	once	TRBD1	TRBV15	13
TGTGCCAGCAGCTCATCAGGGTTTAACACCGGGGAGCTGTTTTTT	CASSSSGFNTGELFF	TRBJ2-2	NA	NA	TRBV9	15
TGTGCCATCAGTGAGTCGAGAGTCGACAGTTCCTACGAGCAGTACTTC	CAISESRVDSSYEQYF	TRBJ2-7	NA	NA	TRBV10-3	16
TGCGCCAGCAGCTTCAGCGGCAGCTACACCTTC	CASSFSGSYTF	TRBJ1-2	NA	NA	TRBV5-1	11
TGCGCCAGCAGCTTGTCAACTAGCGGGAGGGAGACAGATACGCAGTATTTT	CASSLSTSGRETDTQYF	TRBJ2-3	NA	TRBD2	TRBV5-1	17
TGTGCCACCAGCGCGGACAGGGCCACTGAAGCTTTCTTT	CATSADRATEAFF	TRBJ1-1	NA	TRBD1	TRBV15	13
TGTGCCAGCAGCTTAGGTCCGGGAGAACAAGAGACCCAGTACTTC	CASSLGPGEQETQYF	TRBJ2-5	NA	NA	TRBV7-6	15
TGTGCCAGCAGCGCGACCTCAGGGAAAACCTACGAGCAGTACTTC	CASSATSGKTYEQYF	TRBJ2-7	NA	NA	TRBV9	15
TGTGCCAGCAGCACCTCCGGGACAGAAGGTGACGAGCAGTACTTC	CASSTSGTEGDEQYF	TRBJ2-7	NA	TRBD1	TRBV9	15
TGCGCCAGCAGTGAGGGGACTAGCCGGGTCAATGAGCAGTTCTTC	CASSEGTSRVNEQFF	TRBJ2-1	NA	TRBD2	TRBV10-2	15
TGTGCCAGCGGAAGCTCTACCAGGGACAGCAACACCGGGGAGCTGTTTTTT	CASGSSTRDSNTGELFF	TRBJ2-2	NA	TRBD1	TRBV9	17
TGTGCCAGCAGTGACTCCCCAGGGACGCAGTATTTT	CASSDSPGTQYF	TRBJ2-3	NA	NA	TRBV6-4	12
TGTGCCAGCAGTGATGGCGTAGACTATGAGCAGTTCTTC	CASSDGVDYEQFF	TRBJ2-1	NA	NA	TRBV6-1	13
TGTGCCAGCAGCTTGTCCCTACTAAAGATGAACACTGAAGCTTTCTTT	CASSLSLLKMNTEAFF	TRBJ1-1	NA	NA	TRBV5-8	16
TGTGCCAGTAGTGAGGGACTCAACACTCTTTATGGCTACACCTTC	CASSEGLNTLYGYTF	TRBJ1-2	NA	NA	TRBV19	15
TGTGCCAGCAGCTTAGCGCTAGCTGGGGAGCAGTTCTTC	CASSLALAGEQFF	TRBJ2-1	NA	NA	TRBV7-8	13
TGTGCCAGCAGTTTATCGGCATTCAATCAGCCCCAGCATTTT	CASSLSAFNQPQHF	TRBJ1-5	NA	NA	TRBV27	14
TGTGCCAGCAGTGCCGGGAGTGGGGGGACAGATACGCAGTATTTT	CASSAGSGGTDTQYF	TRBJ2-3	NA	NA	TRBV25-1	15
TGTGCCAGCAGTGCCATCGGACAAACCGGGGAGCTGTTTTTT	CASSAIGQTGELFF	TRBJ2-2	NA	NA	TRBV27	14
TGTGCCAGCAGCGATACTATGACTAGTTCCTACGAGCAGTACTTC	CASSDTMTSSYEQYF	TRBJ2-7	NA	NA	TRBV5-4	15
TGTGCCAGCAGCCTCGAGACAGGGGTCGACACTGAAGCTTTCTTT	CASSLETGVDTEAFF	TRBJ1-1	NA	TRBD1	TRBV7-9	15
TGTGCCAGCAGGAAAGCTTGGGGGGCTGAAGCTTTCTTT	CASRKAWGAEAFF	TRBJ1-1	NA	NA	TRBV27	13
TGTGCCATCAGTGAGTCTCAGGGCTGGGGTTACGAGCAGTACTTC	CAISESQGWGYEQYF	TRBJ2-7	NA	NA	TRBV10-3	15
TGTGCCTGGAGGACGGAGGCCGAAGCTTTCTTT	CAWRTEAEAFF	TRBJ1-1	NA	NA	TRBV30	11
TGTGCCAGCAGCGGAACGGTGGAGGGTAAGGTCACCGGGGAGCTGTTTTTT	CASSGTVEGKVTGELFF	TRBJ2-2	NA	NA	TRBV9	17
TGTGCCAGCAGTTTTCTCCGGTTCGGTCAGCCCCAGCATTTT	CASSFLRFGQPQHF	TRBJ1-5	NA	NA	TRBV28	14
TGTGCCAGCTCACCACGCCAGGGTTTCCACAATGAGCAGTTCTTC	CASSPRQGFHNEQFF	TRBJ2-1	NA	NA	TRBV18	15
TGTGCCAGCAGCCTCCCTAGCGGGAGCCTCTACGAGCAGTACTTC	CASSLPSGSLYEQYF	TRBJ2-7	once	TRBD2	TRBV11-2	15
TGTGCCAGTACCGACGCGATGGGAGGGCAGCCCCAGCATTTT	CASTDAMGGQPQHF	TRBJ1-5	few	NA	TRBV19	14
TGTGCCAGCAGTGATGGCAGGGGATTGTTGGCTGGGGCCAACGTCCTGACTTTC	CASSDGRGLLAGANVLTF	TRBJ2-6	NA	NA	TRBV2	18
TGTGCCAGCAGTTTCGGCAGGGTGGATGATGCCACTGAAGCTTTCTTT	CASSFGRVDDATEAFF	TRBJ1-1	NA	NA	TRBV28	16
TGTGCCAGCAGCGGGCGGTCTAGGGAGCAGTACTTC	CASSGRSREQYF	TRBJ2-7	NA	NA	TRBV9	12
TGTGCCAGCAGTTCCCGGAGGACGGCCGGGGGTGAGCAGTACTTC	CASSSRRTAGGEQYF	TRBJ2-7	once	NA	TRBV28	15
TGTGCCAGCAGCGTAGGGACAGGGGCCTACAACGGCTACACCTTC	CASSVGTGAYNGYTF	TRBJ1-2	few	TRBD1	TRBV9	15
TGTGCCGGCGGGGGAGGGGGCAATCAGCCCCAGCATTTT	CAGGGGGNQPQHF	TRBJ1-5	NA	NA	TRBV6-1	13
TGTGCCAGCAGGATGGGGGCCTCCCCTCATGGGGAGCAGTTCTTC	CASRMGASPHGEQFF	TRBJ2-1	NA	NA	TRBV9	15
TGTGCCAGCAGCGCGGGTACGACCCACGAGCAGTACTTC	CASSAGTTHEQYF	TRBJ2-7	NA	NA	TRBV9	13
TGTGCCAGCAACCCCTTAGGGAGGGGCACTGAAGCTTTCTTT	CASNPLGRGTEAFF	TRBJ1-1	few	NA	TRBV9	14
TGTGCCATCAGTGGAACGGGACAGGGATCTTACGAGCAGTACTTC	CAISGTGQGSYEQYF	TRBJ2-7	NA	TRBD1	TRBV10-3	15
TGTGCCAGCAGTTTATCTCCTGTGGCCAAAAACATTCAGTACTTC	CASSLSPVAKNIQYF	TRBJ2-4	NA	NA	TRBV27	15
TGTGCCAGCAGCTTAGCGCTTGTCCCTAGCGGGATACACACAGATACGCAGTATTTT	CASSLALVPSGIHTDTQYF	TRBJ2-3	NA	TRBD2	TRBV7-2	19
TGTGCCTGGAGCATCGGGAGGGGAGGCACAGATACGCAGTATTTT	CAWSIGRGGTDTQYF	TRBJ2-3	NA	TRBD2	TRBV30	15
TGTGCCAGCAGCTTAGATCCGGCAGGGTATGGCTACACCTTC	CASSLDPAGYGYTF	TRBJ1-2	NA	NA	TRBV7-3	14
TGTGCCAGCAGTGAAGGTACAACCTACGAGCAGTACTTC	CASSEGTTYEQYF	TRBJ2-7	NA	NA	TRBV2	13
TGTGCCAGCAGTTTGGATCGACTAGCGACGTACTTC	CASSLDRLATYF	TRBJ2-7	NA	TRBD2	TRBV28	12
TGTGCCAGTAGTATGGGCCCCCGCGGGAGTCCGTTCTTC	CASSMGPRGSPFF	TRBJ2-1	NA	TRBD2	TRBV19	13
TGTGCCAGCAGCTTTCAGGCCTCACTGACCTACGAGCAGTACTTC	CASSFQASLTYEQYF	TRBJ2-7	few	NA	TRBV13	15
TGTGCCAGCAGTTTAGTTACTCGGGGCAATCAGCCCCAGCATTTT	CASSLVTRGNQPQHF	TRBJ1-5	NA	NA	TRBV28	15
TGTGCCAGCAGCCGATCAGGGGGCAGTGGTCAGCCCCAGCATTTT	CASSRSGGSGQPQHF	TRBJ1-5	NA	TRBD1	TRBV9	15
TGTGCCAGCTCACCACTTCCCAGAAGGAGAGAGAATACGCAGTATTTT	CASSPLPRRRENTQYF	TRBJ2-3	once	NA	TRBV18	16
TGTGCCAGTAGTCCTGGTAGCGGGTCTGAGCAGTTCTTC	CASSPGSGSEQFF	TRBJ2-1	NA	TRBD2	TRBV19	13